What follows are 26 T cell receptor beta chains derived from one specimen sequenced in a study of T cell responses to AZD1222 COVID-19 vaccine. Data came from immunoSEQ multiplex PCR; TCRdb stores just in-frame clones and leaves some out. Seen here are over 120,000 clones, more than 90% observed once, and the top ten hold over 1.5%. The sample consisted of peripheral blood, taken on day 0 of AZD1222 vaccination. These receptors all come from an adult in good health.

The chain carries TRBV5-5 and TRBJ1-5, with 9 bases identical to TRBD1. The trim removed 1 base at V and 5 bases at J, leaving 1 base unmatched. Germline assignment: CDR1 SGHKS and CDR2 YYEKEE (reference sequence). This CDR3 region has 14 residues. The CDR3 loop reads CASSLTGGYQPQHF. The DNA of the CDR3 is TGTGCCAGCAGCTTGACAGGGGGCTATCAGCCCCAGCATTTT.

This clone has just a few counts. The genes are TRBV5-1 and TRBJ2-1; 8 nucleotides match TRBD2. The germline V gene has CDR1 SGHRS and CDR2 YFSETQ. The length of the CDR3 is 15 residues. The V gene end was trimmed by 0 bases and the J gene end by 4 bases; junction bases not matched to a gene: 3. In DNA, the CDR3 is TGCGCCAGCAGCTTGGCTAGCGGGTTTTACAATGAGCAGTTCTTC. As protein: CASSLASGFYNEQFF.

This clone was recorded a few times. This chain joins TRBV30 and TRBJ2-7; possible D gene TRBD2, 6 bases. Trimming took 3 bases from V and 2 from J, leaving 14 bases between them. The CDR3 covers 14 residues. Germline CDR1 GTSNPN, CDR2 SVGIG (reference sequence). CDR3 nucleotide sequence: TGTGCCTGGAGGAATTGGCGGGGCCCCTACGAGCAGTACTTC. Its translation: CAWRNWRGPYEQYF.

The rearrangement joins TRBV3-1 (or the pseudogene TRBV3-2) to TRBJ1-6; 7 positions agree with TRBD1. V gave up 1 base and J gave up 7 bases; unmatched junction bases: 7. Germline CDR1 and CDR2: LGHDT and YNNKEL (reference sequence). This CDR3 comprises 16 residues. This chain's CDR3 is CASSQAGAGGNSPLHF. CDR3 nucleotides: TGTGCCAGCAGCCAAGCTGGGGCAGGGGGGAATTCACCCCTCCACTTT.

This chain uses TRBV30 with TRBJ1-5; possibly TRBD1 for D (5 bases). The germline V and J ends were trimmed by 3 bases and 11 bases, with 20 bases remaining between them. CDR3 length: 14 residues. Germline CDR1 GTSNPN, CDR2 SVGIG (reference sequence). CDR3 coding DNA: TGTGCCTGGAGCTATTGGGGACGGGGGTCAGCCCAGCATTTT. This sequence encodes CAWSYWGRGSAQHF.

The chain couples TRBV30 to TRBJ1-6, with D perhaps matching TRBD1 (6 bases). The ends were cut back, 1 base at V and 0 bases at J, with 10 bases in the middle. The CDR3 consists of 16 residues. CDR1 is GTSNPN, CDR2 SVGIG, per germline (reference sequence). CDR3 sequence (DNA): TGTGCCTGGAGTGCGGACAGAAGCTCCTATAATTCACCCCTCCACTTT. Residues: CAWSADRSSYNSPLHF.

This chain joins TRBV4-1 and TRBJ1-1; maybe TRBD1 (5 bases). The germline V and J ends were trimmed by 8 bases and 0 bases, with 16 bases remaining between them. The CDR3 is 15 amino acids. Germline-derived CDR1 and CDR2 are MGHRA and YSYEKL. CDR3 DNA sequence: TGCGCCAGCGCCCCCCGGGGGGGTATGAACACTGAAGCTTTCTTT. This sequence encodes CASAPRGGMNTEAFF.

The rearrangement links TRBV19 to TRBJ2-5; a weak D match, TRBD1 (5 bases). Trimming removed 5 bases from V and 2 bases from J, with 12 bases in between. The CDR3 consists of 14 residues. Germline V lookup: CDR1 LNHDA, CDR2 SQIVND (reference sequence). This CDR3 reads CASSPRQIQETQYF. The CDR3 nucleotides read TGTGCCAGTAGTCCCCGACAGATACAAGAGACCCAGTACTTC. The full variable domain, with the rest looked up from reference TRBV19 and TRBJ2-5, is DGGITQSPKYLFRKEGQNVTLSCEQNLNHDAMYWYRQDPGQGLRLIYYSQIVNDFQKGDIAEGYSVSREKKESFPLTVTSAQKNPTAFYLCASSPRQIQETQYFGPGTRLLVL.

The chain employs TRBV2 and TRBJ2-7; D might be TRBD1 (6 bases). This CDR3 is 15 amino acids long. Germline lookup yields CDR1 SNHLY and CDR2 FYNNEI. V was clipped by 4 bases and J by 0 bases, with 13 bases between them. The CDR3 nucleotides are TGTGCCAGCAGTGGGAGACAGGACAGCTCCTACGAGCAGTACTTC. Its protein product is CASSGRQDSSYEQYF.

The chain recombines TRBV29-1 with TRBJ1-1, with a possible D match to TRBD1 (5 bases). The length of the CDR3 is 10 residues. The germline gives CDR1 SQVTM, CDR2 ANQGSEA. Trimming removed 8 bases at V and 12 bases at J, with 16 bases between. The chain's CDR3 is CSIPGRGSFF. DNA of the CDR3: TGCAGCATCCCAGGGCGCGGGTCTTTCTTT.

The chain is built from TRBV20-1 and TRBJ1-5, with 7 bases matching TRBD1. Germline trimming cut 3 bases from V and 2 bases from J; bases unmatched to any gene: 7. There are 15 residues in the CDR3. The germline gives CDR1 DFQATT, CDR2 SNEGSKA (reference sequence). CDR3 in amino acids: CSASSFQGGNQPQHF. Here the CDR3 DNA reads TGCAGTGCTAGTTCGTTCCAGGGGGGCAATCAGCCCCAGCATTTT.

CDR3 sequence reads: CASSPTGSSPLHF. CDR3 DNA sequence: TGTGCCAGCAGTCCAACAGGTTCATCACCCCTCCACTTT. The chain couples TRBV2 to TRBJ1-6; possibly TRBD1 for D (5 bases). Germline CDR1 and CDR2: SNHLY and FYNNEI. The CDR3 has 13 amino acids. V shed 5 bases and J shed 10 bases, with 12 bases lying between them.

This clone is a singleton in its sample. CDR3 loop: CAGTGTTHYEQYF. CDR3 DNA sequence: TGTGCCGGGACAGGCACAACCCACTACGAGCAGTACTTC. This sequence joins TRBV30 and TRBJ2-7, with 8 bases lining up with TRBD1. Germline V gene lookup returns CDR1 GTSNPN and CDR2 SVGIG (reference sequence). Trimming removed 8 bases from V and 3 bases from J; junction bases left unmatched: 9. The CDR3 runs to 13 residues.

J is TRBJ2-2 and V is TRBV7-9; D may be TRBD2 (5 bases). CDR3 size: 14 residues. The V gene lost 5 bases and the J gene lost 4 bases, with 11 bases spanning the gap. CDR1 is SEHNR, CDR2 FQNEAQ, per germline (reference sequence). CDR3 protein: CASSRGLLTGELFF. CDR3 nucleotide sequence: TGTGCCAGCAGCCGTGGACTTCTCACCGGGGAGCTGTTTTTT.

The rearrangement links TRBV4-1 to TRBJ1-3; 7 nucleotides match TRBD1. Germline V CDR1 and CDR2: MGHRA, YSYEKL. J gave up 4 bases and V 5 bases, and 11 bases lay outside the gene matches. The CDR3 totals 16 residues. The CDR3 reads CASSLWPPGGGNTIYF. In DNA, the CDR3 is TGCGCCAGCAGCTTATGGCCCCCAGGGGGAGGAAACACCATATATTTT.

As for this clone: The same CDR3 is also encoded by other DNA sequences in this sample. DNA of the CDR3: TGTGCCAGCAGCGTAGGTGACACTGAAGCTTTCTTT. It translates to CASSVGDTEAFF. The chain uses TRBV9 and TRBJ1-1; D call uncertain. This CDR3 has 12 amino acids. V was cut by 0 bases and J by 3 bases, with 3 bases left in between. Germline loops: CDR1 SGDLS, CDR2 YYNGEE.

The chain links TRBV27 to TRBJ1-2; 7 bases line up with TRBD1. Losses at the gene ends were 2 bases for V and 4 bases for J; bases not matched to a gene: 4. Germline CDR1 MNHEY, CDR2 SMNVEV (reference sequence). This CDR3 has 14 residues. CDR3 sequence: CASSLVGTAYGYTF. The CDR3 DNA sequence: TGTGCCAGCAGTTTAGTAGGGACAGCCTATGGCTACACCTTC.

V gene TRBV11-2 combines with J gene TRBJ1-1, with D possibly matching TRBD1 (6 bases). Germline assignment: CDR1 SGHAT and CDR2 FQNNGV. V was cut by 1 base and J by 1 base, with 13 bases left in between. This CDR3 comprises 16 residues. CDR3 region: CASSLGTGTKNTEAFF. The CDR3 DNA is TGTGCCAGCAGCTTAGGTACAGGGACCAAGAACACTGAAGCTTTCTTT.

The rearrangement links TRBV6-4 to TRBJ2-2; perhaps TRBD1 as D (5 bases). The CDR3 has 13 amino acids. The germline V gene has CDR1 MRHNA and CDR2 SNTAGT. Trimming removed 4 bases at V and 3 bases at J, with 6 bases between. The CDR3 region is CASSAGHTGELFF. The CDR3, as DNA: TGTGCCAGCAGTGCAGGGCACACCGGGGAGCTGTTTTTT.

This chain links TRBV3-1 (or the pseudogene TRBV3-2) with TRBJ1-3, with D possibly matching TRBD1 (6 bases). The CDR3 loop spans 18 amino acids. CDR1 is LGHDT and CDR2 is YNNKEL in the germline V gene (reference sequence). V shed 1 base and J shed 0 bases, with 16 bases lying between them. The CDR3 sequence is CASSQGAWGQSSGNTIYF. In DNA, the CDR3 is TGTGCCAGCAGCCAAGGGGCGTGGGGGCAAAGCTCTGGAAACACCATATATTTT.

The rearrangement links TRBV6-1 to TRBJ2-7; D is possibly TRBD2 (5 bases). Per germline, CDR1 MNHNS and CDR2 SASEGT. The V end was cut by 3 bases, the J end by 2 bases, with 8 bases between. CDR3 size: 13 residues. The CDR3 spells CASSEYGTYEQYF. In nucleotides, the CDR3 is TGTGCCAGCAGTGAGTACGGGACCTACGAGCAGTACTTC.

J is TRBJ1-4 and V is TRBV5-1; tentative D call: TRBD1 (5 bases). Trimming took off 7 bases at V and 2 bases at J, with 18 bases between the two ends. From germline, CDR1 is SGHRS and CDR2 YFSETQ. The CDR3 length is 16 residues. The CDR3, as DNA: TGCGCCAGCCAAACTGCTCAGGGCGCTACTAATGAAAAACTGTTTTTT. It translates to CASQTAQGATNEKLFF.

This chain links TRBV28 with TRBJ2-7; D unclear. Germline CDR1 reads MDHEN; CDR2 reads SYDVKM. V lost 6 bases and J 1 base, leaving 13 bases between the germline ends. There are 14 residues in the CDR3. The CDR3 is CASSRVSLSYEQYF. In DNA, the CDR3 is TGTGCCAGCAGCCGGGTCTCATTATCCTACGAGCAGTACTTC. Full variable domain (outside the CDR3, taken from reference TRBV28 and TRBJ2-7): DVKVTQSSRYLVKRTGEKVFLECVQDMDHENMFWYRQDPGLGLRLIYFSYDVKMKEKGDIPEGYSVSREKKERFSLILESASTNQTSMYLCASSRVSLSYEQYFGPGTRLTVT.

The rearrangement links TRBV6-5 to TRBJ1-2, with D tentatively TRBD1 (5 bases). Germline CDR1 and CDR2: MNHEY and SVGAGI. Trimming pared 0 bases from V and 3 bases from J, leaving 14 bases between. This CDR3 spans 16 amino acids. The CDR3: CASSYSSTGIYYGYTF. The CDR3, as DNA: TGTGCCAGCAGTTACTCGAGCACAGGTATATACTATGGCTACACCTTC.

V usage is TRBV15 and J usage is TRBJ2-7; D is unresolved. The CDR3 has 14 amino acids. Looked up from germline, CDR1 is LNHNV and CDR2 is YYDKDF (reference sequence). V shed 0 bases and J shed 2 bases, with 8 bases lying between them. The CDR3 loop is CATSRDVGPYEQYF. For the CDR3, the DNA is TGTGCCACCAGCAGAGATGTGGGTCCCTACGAGCAGTACTTC.

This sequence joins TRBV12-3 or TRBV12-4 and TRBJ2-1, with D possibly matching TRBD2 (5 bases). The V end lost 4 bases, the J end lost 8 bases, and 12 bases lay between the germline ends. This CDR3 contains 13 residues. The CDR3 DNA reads TGTGCCAGCAGTTGGTTCTGGCGGGATGAGCAGTTCTTC. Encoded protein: CASSWFWRDEQFF.